A selection of T cell receptor beta chains follows, all from one sample in a study of siplizumab effects on memory and regulatory T cells. Clones were read by immunoSEQ multiplex PCR, and TCRdb kept only the in-frame ones, dropping some. The sample has some 110,000 clones; about 94% are singletons. Sequenced input: non-Treg CD4+ T cells sorted from blood. The receptors derive from a human donor in good health. CDR3s include the opening cysteine and the closing phenylalanine or tryptophan. A D gene is named only where the DNA matches it firmly. Clone size, where shown, is once, few, many, or a class for clones that have expanded.

J,D,size,V,CDR3,DNA
TRBJ2-1,NA,NA,TRBV27,CASRTNRDSYNEQFF,TGTGCCAGCAGGACAAACAGGGACTCCTACAATGAGCAGTTCTTC
TRBJ1-4,NA,NA,TRBV9,CASSFGRTATNEKLFF,TGTGCCAGCAGCTTCGGACGGACAGCAACTAATGAAAAACTGTTTTTT
TRBJ2-3,TRBD2,NA,TRBV10-2,CASSYGLEGDTQYF,TGCGCCAGCAGTTACGGACTAGAGGGAGATACGCAGTATTTT
TRBJ2-2,NA,NA,TRBV5-1,CASSLGLNTGELFF,TGCGCCAGCAGCTTGGGACTTAACACCGGGGAGCTGTTTTTT
TRBJ1-6,NA,NA,TRBV7-9,CASSLVPGESSPLHF,TGTGCCAGCAGCTTAGTCCCAGGGGAAAGTTCACCCCTCCACTTT
TRBJ2-7,NA,NA,TRBV5-1,CASSRGRTYEQYF,TGCGCCAGCAGCCGCGGACGGACCTACGAGCAGTACTTC
TRBJ2-1,NA,NA,TRBV7-9,CASSFGNNEQFF,TGTGCCAGCAGCTTCGGTAACAATGAGCAGTTCTTC
TRBJ2-6,TRBD1,NA,TRBV9,CASSPRQGGTSGANVLTF,TGTGCCAGCAGCCCCCGACAGGGGGGTACCTCTGGGGCCAACGTCCTGACTTTC
TRBJ1-1,NA,NA,TRBV5-1,CASSLVPDTEAFF,TGCGCCAGCAGCTTGGTGCCTGACACTGAAGCTTTCTTT
TRBJ2-2,NA,NA,TRBV7-9,CASSFSGLRGTGELFF,TGTGCCAGCAGCTTTTCCGGGCTACGGGGCACCGGGGAGCTGTTTTTT
TRBJ2-7,NA,NA,TRBV6-1,CASSYRREQYF,TGTGCCAGCAGTTACCGTCGCGAGCAGTACTTC
TRBJ2-6,NA,NA,TRBV9,CASSADGTRANVLTF,TGTGCCAGCAGCGCCGACGGGACGCGGGCCAACGTCCTGACTTTC
TRBJ2-3,NA,NA,TRBV19,CASSIYGGGSTDTQYF,TGTGCCAGTAGTATATACGGCGGGGGCAGCACAGATACGCAGTATTTT
TRBJ2-3,TRBD2,NA,TRBV2,CASNRGLAYTDTQYF,TGTGCCAGCAATCGTGGACTAGCGTACACAGATACGCAGTATTTT
TRBJ1-2,NA,NA,TRBV27,CASSLSVSPFYGYTF,TGTGCCAGCAGTTTATCGGTCAGCCCTTTTTATGGCTACACCTTC
TRBJ2-3,TRBD2,NA,TRBV6-1,CASSREGLAIDTQYF,TGTGCCAGCAGTAGGGAGGGACTAGCAATCGATACGCAGTATTTT
TRBJ2-1,NA,NA,TRBV10-1,CASGAVESSYNEQFF,TGCGCCAGCGGCGCGGTCGAGAGTTCCTACAATGAGCAGTTCTTC
TRBJ1-6,NA,NA,TRBV6-6,CASSSSSYNSPLHF,TGTGCCAGCAGTAGTTCATCCTATAATTCACCCCTCCACTTT
TRBJ2-1,TRBD1,NA,TRBV5-1,CASSLEGQSYNEQFF,TGCGCCAGCAGCTTGGAGGGACAGTCTTACAATGAGCAGTTCTTC
TRBJ1-2,TRBD1,NA,TRBV4-2,CASSQGTGTNYGYTF,TGTGCCAGCAGCCAAGGGACAGGGACTAACTATGGCTACACCTTC
TRBJ2-2,NA,NA,TRBV18,CASSPPGDGELFF,TGTGCCAGCTCACCACCGGGTGACGGGGAGCTGTTTTTT
TRBJ2-3,NA,NA,TRBV4-1,CASSQEFTGPTSTDTQYF,TGCGCCAGCAGCCAAGAATTTACAGGGCCGACTAGCACAGATACGCAGTATTTT
TRBJ1-2,NA,NA,TRBV18,CASSTDGRDLLLYGYTF,TGTGCCAGCTCCACAGACGGCAGGGACCTACTCCTCTATGGCTACACCTTC
TRBJ2-1,TRBD2,NA,TRBV27,CASRARLAGGTYNEQFF,TGTGCCAGCAGGGCCCGACTAGCGGGGGGCACCTACAATGAGCAGTTCTTC
TRBJ2-7,NA,NA,TRBV12-5,CASGRQTYEQYF,TGTGCTAGTGGACGACAGACCTACGAGCAGTACTTC
TRBJ1-2,TRBD1,NA,TRBV5-4,CASSAGQGGNYGYTF,TGTGCCAGCAGCGCGGGACAGGGGGGGAACTATGGCTACACCTTC
TRBJ1-5,TRBD1,NA,TRBV19,CASRSGQVPYQPQHF,TGTGCCAGTCGCTCCGGACAGGTTCCCTATCAGCCCCAGCATTTT
TRBJ1-2,NA,NA,TRBV6-1,CASSDYGQNYGYTF,TGTGCCAGCAGTGATTATGGACAGAACTATGGCTACACCTTC
TRBJ2-7,NA,NA,TRBV18,CASSPIGVQAEQYF,TGTGCCAGCTCCCCGATAGGGGTACAAGCCGAGCAGTACTTC
TRBJ2-5,TRBD1,NA,TRBV18,CASSLGQGRETQYF,TGTGCCAGCTCACTTGGACAGGGTAGGGAGACCCAGTACTTC
TRBJ2-1,NA,few,TRBV11-2,CASSLLTGSEQFF,TGTGCCAGCAGCTTACTCACAGGGAGTGAGCAGTTCTTC
TRBJ2-7,NA,NA,TRBV10-3,CAISNYRDEQYF,TGTGCCATCAGTAATTACAGGGACGAGCAGTACTTC
TRBJ1-5,NA,NA,TRBV11-2,CASSLIGGTRGNQPQHF,TGTGCCAGCAGCTTAATAGGGGGAACCCGAGGCAATCAGCCCCAGCATTTT
TRBJ2-7,TRBD1,NA,TRBV5-1,CASAQGAREQYF,TGCGCCAGCGCACAGGGGGCTCGGGAGCAGTACTTC
TRBJ2-3,TRBD2,NA,TRBV7-3,CASSGLARTGDTQYF,TGTGCCAGCAGCGGACTAGCGCGGACGGGGGATACGCAGTATTTT
TRBJ2-7,NA,once,TRBV11-2,CASSPPLKVQYEQYF,TGTGCCAGCAGCCCACCACTTAAGGTCCAATACGAGCAGTACTTC
TRBJ2-1,NA,NA,TRBV20-1,CSARVHEQFF,TGCAGTGCTAGGGTCCATGAGCAGTTCTTC
TRBJ1-5,TRBD1,NA,TRBV9,CASSVGTGSHQPQHF,TGTGCCAGCAGCGTAGGGACAGGGAGCCATCAGCCCCAGCATTTT
TRBJ2-5,NA,NA,TRBV19,CASTPAGTPPNKQYF,TGTGCCAGTACCCCGGCCGGGACACCGCCTAATAAGCAGTACTTC
TRBJ2-5,NA,NA,TRBV15,CATSRDSTETQYF,TGTGCCACCAGCAGGGACTCGACAGAGACCCAGTACTTC
TRBJ2-1,TRBD1,NA,TRBV5-8,CASSNGQVYEQFF,TGTGCCAGCAGCAACGGACAGGTCTATGAGCAGTTCTTC
TRBJ2-2,NA,NA,TRBV2,CASLQGTGELFF,TGTGCCAGCCTTCAGGGCACCGGGGAGCTGTTTTTT
TRBJ2-2,NA,NA,TRBV5-1,CASRGSSGELFF,TGCGCCAGCAGAGGGAGTAGCGGGGAGCTGTTTTTT
TRBJ1-1,NA,NA,TRBV9,CASSIGAGTTNTEAFF,TGTGCCAGCAGCATCGGGGCCGGGACAACGAACACTGAAGCTTTCTTT
TRBJ1-5,NA,NA,TRBV6-1,CASSEAPGLNQPQHF,TGTGCCAGCAGTGAAGCGCCGGGCCTGAATCAGCCCCAGCATTTT
TRBJ2-2,NA,NA,TRBV2,CASSVYRGGTGELFF,TGTGCCAGCAGTGTTTACAGGGGAGGAACCGGGGAGCTGTTTTTT
TRBJ2-1,NA,NA,TRBV9,CASSVLWGAFNEQFF,TGTGCCAGCAGCGTTCTCTGGGGGGCCTTCAATGAGCAGTTCTTC
TRBJ2-4,NA,once,TRBV5-6,CASSLDLGALGIQYF,TGTGCCAGCAGCTTGGACCTGGGGGCGTTGGGCATTCAGTACTTC
TRBJ2-1,NA,NA,TRBV5-8,CASSFNSYNEQFF,TGTGCCAGCAGCTTCAACTCTTACAATGAGCAGTTCTTC
TRBJ2-2,NA,NA,TRBV7-6,CASSLVRDNTGELFF,TGTGCCAGCAGCTTAGTCAGGGACAACACCGGGGAGCTGTTTTTT
TRBJ2-7,TRBD2,NA,TRBV5-1,CASSTGTSGRTADEQYF,TGCGCCAGCAGCACCGGGACTAGCGGGAGAACGGCGGACGAGCAGTACTTC
TRBJ1-5,NA,NA,TRBV6-1,CASSESSGNQPQHF,TGTGCCAGCAGTGAAAGTAGTGGCAATCAGCCCCAGCATTTT